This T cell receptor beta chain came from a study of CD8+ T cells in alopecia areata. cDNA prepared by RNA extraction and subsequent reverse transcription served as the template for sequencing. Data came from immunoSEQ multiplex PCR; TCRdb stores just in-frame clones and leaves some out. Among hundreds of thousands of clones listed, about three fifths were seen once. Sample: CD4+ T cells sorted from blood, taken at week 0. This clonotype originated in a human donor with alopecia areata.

CDR3 coding DNA: TGTGCCTGGAGTGTACTGGAGGGTTCCTACGAGCAGTACTTC. Its translation is CAWSVLEGSYEQYF. J is TRBJ2-7 and V is TRBV30; D possibly corresponds to TRBD2 (6 bases). CDR1 is GTSNPN and CDR2 is SVGIG in the germline V gene (reference sequence). V lost 0 bases and J 1 base, leaving 10 bases between the germline ends. The CDR3 covers 14 residues.